A single sample is the source of the 25 T cell receptor beta chains below, sequenced in a study of early T cells in non-severe SARS-CoV-2 infection. MiXCR, applied by TCRdb to the 5' RACE reads, yields one record per CDR3 protein. The data show about 60,000 distinct CDR3 sequences, around 13% seen once. Sequencing was done on a sample of whole blood. The origin of the receptors is an adult who was a healthcare worker with PCR-confirmed SARS-CoV-2 infection or an uninfected control (not recorded which).

This clonotype was detected ten times or more. The chain uses TRBV14 and TRBJ1-1, with D maybe TRBD1 (6 bases). The CDR3 runs 13 residues. V gave up 2 bases and J gave up 9 bases, with 13 bases separating them. CDR1 SGHDN and CDR2 FVKESK come from the germline V gene. The CDR3 coding sequence is TGTGCCAGCAGCCAATGGCGGACAGACCAAGCTTTCTTT. This gives the protein CASSQWRTDQAFF.

The sample holds a few counts of this clonotype. This chain connects TRBV6-5 to TRBJ1-5; unclear D gene. Trimming shortened V by 5 bases and J by 3 bases, and 8 bases separated the two germline ends. The CDR3 length is 13 residues. Germline V gene sequence: CDR1 MNHEY, CDR2 SVGAGI. The DNA of the CDR3 is TGTGCCAGCAGTGACGGCTTCAATCAGCCCCAGCATTTT. Residues: CASSDGFNQPQHF.

For this clonotype: Here the CDR3 omits its conserved ending phenylalanine or tryptophan, so a read error is the likely source. The chain recombines TRBV27 with TRBJ2-1; 10 bases agree with TRBD2. Germline V gives CDR1 MNHEY, CDR2 SMNVEV (reference sequence). The CDR3 loop spans 19 amino acids. V was clipped by 11 bases and J by 2 bases; unmatched bases: 21. In DNA form, the CDR3 reads TGTGCCTCTTCGGGAGGGGTGGAGGCTAGCGGGAGCCCCTACAATGAGCAGTTCCTC. It is translated as CASSGGVEASGSPYNEQFL.

The chain links TRBV12-3 or TRBV12-4 to TRBJ2-2; the D gene is possibly TRBD1 (5 bases). The CDR3 has 14 residues. V was shortened by 7 bases and J by 6 bases, with 15 bases between the two germline ends. The CDR3: CASTSSGAAGELFF. Here the CDR3 DNA reads TGTGCCAGCACCTCAAGTGGGGCGGCCGGGGAGCTGTTTTTT.

This clonotype was found a few times. Written as DNA, the CDR3 is TGTGCCATCAGTGAGGGACAAATGAGCGGGGGGTACCAAGAGACCCAGTACTTC. Translating gives CAISEGQMSGGYQETQYF. This sequence joins TRBV10-3 and TRBJ2-5; TRBD2 matches at 9 bases. The CDR3 sequence is 18 residues long. V was clipped by 2 bases and J by 0 bases; unmatched bases: 10. Per germline, CDR1 ENHRY and CDR2 SYGVKD.

This clonotype appeared many times. The chain employs TRBV7-9 and TRBJ1-5; D is unclear. Germline CDR1 SEHNR, CDR2 FQNEAQ (reference sequence). The CDR3 covers 13 residues. Trimming stripped 5 bases from V and 4 bases from J, with 9 bases between. CDR3 DNA: TGTGCCAGCAGCATCGACTGGAATCAGCCCCAGCATTTT. It codes for CASSIDWNQPQHF.

This sequence joins TRBV6-5 and TRBJ2-2; TRBD1 matches at 8 bases. Trimming took 0 bases from V and 6 from J; bases not matched to a gene: 3. Per the germline V gene, CDR1 is MNHEY and CDR2 is SVGAGI. The CDR3 runs to 15 residues. The CDR3 loop is CASSYSNRGSGELFF. The CDR3 nucleotides are TGTGCCAGCAGTTACTCGAACAGGGGGTCCGGGGAGCTGTTTTTT.

The V and J genes are TRBV11-2 and TRBJ2-5; the D is unclear. CDR3 size: 15 residues. Deletions cut 3 bases from V and 0 bases from J, with 11 bases between. The germline V gene has CDR1 SGHAT and CDR2 FQNNGV. This CDR3 reads CASSFSLADQETQYF. In nucleotides, the CDR3 is TGTGCCAGCAGCTTTTCCTTGGCAGACCAAGAGACCCAGTACTTC.

This clonotype has a handful of counts. The V call is TRBV12-3 or TRBV12-4, the J call TRBJ2-6; 8 positions agree with TRBD1. There are 16 residues in the CDR3. The V and J ends lost 3 bases and 4 bases, in that order; junction bases with no gene match: 5. CDR3 protein: CASSLQGASGANVLTF. In DNA, the CDR3 is TGTGCCAGCAGTTTGCAGGGGGCATCAGGGGCCAACGTCCTGACTTTC.

This clonotype was seen at least ten times. The chain carries TRBV7-8 and TRBJ2-2; 9 bases are shared with TRBD2. The CDR3 extends over 17 amino acids. Germline V gene data show CDR1 as SGHVS and CDR2 as FQNEAQ. With V trimmed by 5 bases and J by 4 bases, 11 bases remained unmatched. In DNA, the CDR3 is TGTGCCAGCAGCGCCCGGCTCGGGACTAGCATCACCGGGGAGCTGTTTTTT. Translating it yields CASSARLGTSITGELFF.

This clonotype was detected only a few times. The genes are TRBV10-3 and TRBJ2-1; 11 nucleotides match TRBD2. The CDR3 covers 15 residues. Germline CDR1 is ENHRY and CDR2 is SYGVKD. Trimming cost V 4 bases and J 10 bases; bases outside gene matches: 9. The CDR3 loop is CAISVELAGAREQFF. CDR3 in DNA: TGTGCCATCAGTGTAGAACTAGCGGGAGCACGAGAGCAGTTCTTC.

This clonotype was counted at least ten times. CDR3 DNA sequence: TGCGCCAGCAGCCAAGATGGGCCCTCGGCAGGGTGGTCACCCCTCCACTTT. Its translation: CASSQDGPSAGWSPLHF. V and J are TRBV4-3 and TRBJ1-6; D possibly corresponds to TRBD1 (5 bases). Trimming shortened V by 0 bases and J by 10 bases, and 19 bases separated the two germline ends. The CDR3 totals 17 residues. Germline-derived CDR1 and CDR2 are LGHNA and YSLEER.

The sample holds a few counts of this clonotype. The rearrangement joins TRBV10-2 to TRBJ2-7; TRBD2 matches at 10 bases. Germline-derived CDR1 and CDR2 are WSHSY and SAAADI. The CDR3 spans 17 residues. V lost 5 bases, J lost 4 bases, and 14 bases stayed unmatched. For the CDR3, the DNA is TGCGCCAGCAGTCTTGGCTACCGTAGCGGGAGGATGTACGAGCAGTACTTC. It codes for CASSLGYRSGRMYEQYF.

This clonotype was counted a few times. V usage is TRBV11-2 and J usage is TRBJ2-5; TRBD1 might be the D (5 bases). Germline assignment: CDR1 SGHAT and CDR2 FQNNGV. This CDR3 has 14 amino acids. Trimming removed 0 bases at V and 10 bases at J, with 15 bases between. The chain's CDR3 is CASSLDGAIGDQYF. Here the CDR3 DNA reads TGTGCCAGCAGCTTAGATGGGGCTATAGGGGACCAGTACTTC.

The chain links TRBV13 to TRBJ1-2; D remains ambiguous. V lost 2 bases, J lost 5 bases, and 9 bases lay in between. Germline values: CDR1 PRHDT, CDR2 FYEKMQ (reference sequence). This CDR3 region has 13 residues. DNA for the CDR3: TGTGCCAGCAGCTTAAACAGAGCATATGGCTACACCTTC. Amino acid sequence: CASSLNRAYGYTF.

This clonotype was counted only a few times. DNA of the CDR3: TGTGCCAGCAGCTTAAGGCCAGGGGGCATCGATACGCAGTATTTT. This gives the protein CASSLRPGGIDTQYF. This chain connects TRBV7-2 to TRBJ2-3, with 8 bases lining up with TRBD1. The V gene's germline CDR1 is SGHTA and CDR2 FQGNSA. J lost 6 bases, V lost 2 bases, and 7 bases had no gene match. The CDR3 spans 15 residues.

Only a few counts were recorded for this clonotype. This chain links TRBV11-2 with TRBJ2-7; possible D gene TRBD2, 6 bases. The CDR3 extends over 13 amino acids. The V gene lost 4 bases and the J gene lost 12 bases, with 19 bases spanning the gap. Germline lookup yields CDR1 SGHAT and CDR2 FQNNGV. The CDR3 DNA follows: TGTGCCAGCAGCTCCACGGGGGTGTTATTGCGGTACTTC. Translated: CASSSTGVLLRYF.

This clonotype was recorded at least ten times. The chain uses TRBV7-9 and TRBJ2-7; possibly TRBD1 for D (5 bases). The CDR3 extends over 12 amino acids. V was pared by 5 bases and J by 7 bases, with 12 bases between. CDR1 is SEHNR, CDR2 FQNEAQ, per germline (reference sequence). CDR3 region: CASSRPRGEQYF. The CDR3 DNA is TGTGCCAGCAGCCGCCCTAGGGGTGAGCAGTACTTC.

The chain carries TRBV28 and TRBJ1-5; D remains unclear. Germline V gene sequence: CDR1 MDHEN, CDR2 SYDVKM. The CDR3 totals 12 residues. Deletions cut 2 bases from V and 4 bases from J, with 3 bases between. In DNA form, the CDR3 reads TGTGCCAGCAGTTTAATAAATCAGCCCCAGCATTTT. Translating gives CASSLINQPQHF.

In this sample, this clonotype turned up many times. This sequence joins TRBV6-5 and TRBJ2-7, with D possibly matching TRBD1 (7 bases). V lost 4 bases and J lost 3, with 13 bases in between. Germline V gene data show CDR1 as MNHEY and CDR2 as SVGAGI. The CDR3 extends over 14 amino acids. The CDR3 spells CASSFYRGGYEQYF. In DNA, the CDR3 is TGTGCCAGCAGTTTCTACAGGGGAGGCTACGAGCAGTACTTC.

The V gene is TRBV2, the J gene TRBJ2-7; D gene unclear. Trimming took off 5 bases at V and 6 bases at J, with 14 bases between the two ends. Germline values: CDR1 SNHLY, CDR2 FYNNEI. The CDR3 is 13 amino acids. The CDR3 spells CASSSKMETEQYF. The CDR3 DNA reads TGTGCCAGCAGTTCTAAAATGGAGACCGAGCAGTACTTC.

This clonotype came up many times. J is TRBJ2-1 and V is TRBV10-1; 9 bases are a match to TRBD2. The CDR3 is made up of 15 amino acids. V shed 6 bases and J 4 bases; nucleotides not matched to a gene: 7. Germline assignment: CDR1 WNHNN and CDR2 SYGVQD (reference sequence). The CDR3 here is CASSLRTSAYNEQFF. CDR3 coding DNA: TGCGCCAGCAGCCTACGGACTAGCGCATACAATGAGCAGTTCTTC.

This clonotype was recorded many times. The genes are TRBV20-1 and TRBJ2-3; no clear D. From germline, CDR1 is DFQATT and CDR2 SNEGSKA (reference sequence). This CDR3 contains 14 residues. Trimming took off 0 bases at V and 7 bases at J, with 14 bases between the two ends. CDR3 sequence reads: CSARDRGGTNTQYF. CDR3 sequence (DNA): TGCAGTGCTAGAGATCGTGGTGGTACTAATACGCAGTATTTT.

The genes are TRBV18 and TRBJ1-5, with D unresolved. The CDR3 covers 13 residues. Germline CDR1 is KGHSH and CDR2 is LQKENI. Trimming pared 2 bases from V and 1 base from J, leaving 3 bases between. CDR3 nucleotide sequence: TGTGCCAGCTCACCAACCAGCAATCAGCCCCAGCATTTT. It is translated as CASSPTSNQPQHF.

Only a few counts were recorded for this clonotype. The chain has TRBV11-2 and TRBJ2-7, with no clear D. CDR1 and CDR2 from the germline V gene are SGHAT and FQNNGV. The V gene lost 0 bases and the J gene lost 2 bases, with 11 bases spanning the gap. CDR3 length: 15 residues. For the CDR3, the DNA is TGTGCCAGCAGCTTAGAGCCCACAGTTCCCTACGAGCAGTACTTC. Protein sequence: CASSLEPTVPYEQYF.